The 26 T cell receptor beta chains in this list originate from one sample, sequenced in a study of control samples from healthy donors and cancer patients. Method: immunoSEQ multiplex PCR; TCRdb's copy keeps in-frame clones and lacks some. The sample shows 100,000 to 150,000 clones, 70% to 90% of them seen only once. The sample taken for sequencing was blood. The receptors were gathered from a man aged 60-69 years in good health.

The chain carries TRBV2 and TRBJ2-7; maybe TRBD1 (5 bases). The CDR3 is 13 residues long. CDR1 and CDR2 from the germline V gene are SNHLY and FYNNEI. V was cut by 7 bases and J by 3 bases, with 13 bases left in between. The CDR3 spells CASTTGHGYEQYF. DNA for the CDR3: TGTGCCAGCACTACCGGACACGGCTACGAGCAGTACTTC.

This clone was observed a single time. The gene calls are TRBV5-1 and TRBJ2-3; the match to TRBD1 covers 10 bases. Germline CDR1 and CDR2: SGHRS and YFSETQ. The CDR3 loop spans 14 amino acids. V trimming: 0 bases; J trimming: 11 bases; junction bases outside the gene matches: 6. CDR3 nucleotides: TGCGCCAGCAGCTTGGAGGGGGACAGGGGAATGCAGTATTTT. Translation: CASSLEGDRGMQYF.

This chain links TRBV5-4 with TRBJ2-5, with TRBD2 matching over 8 bases. The junction had 11 bases not matched to a gene; V was cut back by 5 bases and J by 5 bases. The germline V gene has CDR1 SGHNT and CDR2 YYREEE (reference sequence). The CDR3 is 15 residues long. CDR3 nucleotides: TGTGCCAGCAGTCCGGGACTAGGTGCGGCGGAGACCCAGTACTTC. Translating it yields CASSPGLGAAETQYF.

CDR3 sequence (DNA): TGTGCCAGCTCAGAAGGACAGACAGACTATGGCTACACCTTC. Its translation: CASSEGQTDYGYTF. The chain has TRBV18 and TRBJ1-2, with D possibly matching TRBD1 (6 bases). The CDR3 has 14 amino acids. The V end was cut by 5 bases, the J end by 3 bases, with 13 bases between. The germline V gene has CDR1 KGHSH and CDR2 LQKENI.

The J gene is TRBJ1-2, the V gene TRBV28; D unclear. This CDR3 is 12 amino acids long. The ends were cut back, 7 bases at V and 7 bases at J, with 13 bases in the middle. Germline V lookup: CDR1 MDHEN, CDR2 SYDVKM. The CDR3 sequence is CASKRWEGGYTF. DNA for the CDR3: TGTGCCAGCAAACGGTGGGAGGGTGGCTACACCTTC.

V usage is TRBV6-5 and J usage is TRBJ1-1; TRBD1 is a possible D gene (6 bases). Germline lookup yields CDR1 MNHEY and CDR2 SVGAGI. The CDR3 covers 13 residues. V shed 10 bases and J shed 0 bases, with 12 bases lying between them. The CDR3 spells CATYDRMNTEAFF. As DNA, the CDR3 is TGTGCCACTTATGACAGGATGAACACTGAAGCTTTCTTT.

The gene calls are TRBV19 and TRBJ2-7; D is unclear. Between the trimmed V and J ends, which lost 2 bases and 0 bases, there was a span of 5 bases. CDR1 LNHDA and CDR2 SQIVND come from the germline V gene (reference sequence). This CDR3 comprises 13 residues. The CDR3: CASSIQVSYEQYF. In nucleotides, the CDR3 is TGTGCCAGTAGTATACAGGTCTCCTACGAGCAGTACTTC.

The rearrangement uses TRBV7-8 and TRBJ1-1; D is perhaps TRBD1 (5 bases). V was trimmed by 2 bases and J by 0 bases, leaving 10 bases between them. The CDR3 covers 15 residues. CDR1 and CDR2 (germline): SGHVS, FQNEAQ. The CDR3 here is CASSLMGPMNTEAFF. The CDR3 DNA sequence: TGTGCCAGCAGCTTAATGGGGCCTATGAACACTGAAGCTTTCTTT.

The genes are TRBV28 and TRBJ2-1, with TRBD2 matching over 11 bases. Trimming took 5 bases from V and 12 from J; bases not matched to a gene: 27. The CDR3 is 20 residues long. Germline V gene sequence: CDR1 MDHEN, CDR2 SYDVKM. The CDR3 sequence: CASSLPFRGLLAGGGLGQFF. The CDR3, as DNA: TGTGCCAGCAGTCTTCCTTTTAGGGGTTTGCTAGCGGGGGGAGGTCTCGGGCAGTTCTTC.

CDR3 sequence (DNA): TGTGCCAGCAGCCAAGACAGGAAGAACACCATATATTTT. It codes for CASSQDRKNTIYF. The chain carries TRBV6-5 and TRBJ1-3; D perhaps matches TRBD1 (6 bases). The CDR3 sequence is 13 residues long. Germline V lookup: CDR1 MNHEY, CDR2 SVGAGI. The V gene lost 6 bases and the J gene lost 7 bases, with 13 bases spanning the gap.

The rearrangement uses TRBV5-1 and TRBJ2-7; D might be TRBD1 (5 bases). The CDR3 totals 13 residues. The germline V and J ends were trimmed by 4 bases and 1 base, with 9 bases remaining between them. The germline CDR1 and CDR2 sequences are SGHRS and YFSETQ. The CDR3 protein is CASSPTVSYEQYF. CDR3 in DNA: TGCGCCAGCAGCCCGACAGTGTCCTACGAGCAGTACTTC.

With regard to this clone: Other DNA sequences in the sample encode the same CDR3. V gene TRBV19 combines with J gene TRBJ2-3; no firm D call. CDR1 LNHDA and CDR2 SQIVND come from the germline V gene (reference sequence). The CDR3 length is 15 residues. Trimming left V 1 base short and J 1 base short, with 9 bases between. Written as DNA, the CDR3 is TGTGCCAGTAGTATAGGGGGTCTCGGCACAGATACGCAGTATTTT. It codes for CASSIGGLGTDTQYF.

The V gene is TRBV19, the J gene TRBJ1-5; D gene ambiguous. The CDR3 runs 17 residues. The ends were cut back, 0 bases at V and 6 bases at J, with 18 bases in the middle. Germline V lookup: CDR1 LNHDA, CDR2 SQIVND (reference sequence). CDR3 sequence reads: CASSIDLRDSIGQPQHF. CDR3 in DNA: TGTGCCAGTAGTATAGATCTCCGAGACTCTATAGGTCAGCCCCAGCATTTT.

This chain links TRBV4-3 with TRBJ1-1; D unresolved. CDR1 LGHNA and CDR2 YSLEER come from the germline V gene. Deletions cut 3 bases from V and 4 bases from J, with 15 bases between. The CDR3 consists of 15 residues. DNA of the CDR3: TGCGCCAGCAGCCAGGAAGCTGGGGTTAGCACTGAAGCTTTCTTT. Translated: CASSQEAGVSTEAFF.

V is TRBV6-5 and J is TRBJ1-1, with D possibly TRBD1 on 6 matching bases. CDR1 MNHEY and CDR2 SVGAGI come from the germline V gene. The CDR3 consists of 14 residues. Trimming pared 7 bases from V and 5 bases from J, leaving 17 bases between. The CDR3 DNA reads as TGTGCCAGCACCCTGCGGGCTCAGGGGACTGAAGCTTTCTTT. Protein product: CASTLRAQGTEAFF.

The chain is built from TRBV28 and TRBJ2-2, with D possibly matching TRBD2 (6 bases). The CDR3 length is 14 residues. Germline loops: CDR1 MDHEN, CDR2 SYDVKM. With 7 bases removed from V and 1 base from J, the gap between germline ends came to 10 bases. The CDR3 spells CASTLRGNTGELFF. The CDR3 nucleotides read TGTGCCAGCACATTGCGGGGGAACACCGGGGAGCTGTTTTTT. The complete variable domain, with remaining parts taken from reference TRBV28 and TRBJ2-2, reads DVKVTQSSRYLVKRTGEKVFLECVQDMDHENMFWYRQDPGLGLRLIYFSYDVKMKEKGDIPEGYSVSREKKERFSLILESASTNQTSMYLCASTLRGNTGELFFGEGSRLTVL.

This chain uses TRBV5-1 with TRBJ2-3; D gene ambiguous. The CDR3 is 14 residues long. Germline CDR1 and CDR2: SGHRS and YFSETQ. The ends were cut back, 3 bases at V and 0 bases at J, with 8 bases in the middle. CDR3 amino acids: CASSYLTSTDTQYF. CDR3 sequence (DNA): TGCGCCAGCAGCTACTTAACTAGCACAGATACGCAGTATTTT. Full variable domain (outside the CDR3, taken from reference TRBV5-1 and TRBJ2-3): KAGVTQTPRYLIKTRGQQVTLSCSPISGHRSVSWYQQTPGQGLQFLFEYFSETQRNKGNFPGRFSGRQFSNSRSEMNVSTLELGDSALYLCASSYLTSTDTQYFGPGTRLTVL.

The J gene is TRBJ2-7, the V gene TRBV7-9; TRBD2 matches 8 bases. The ends lost 9 bases at V and 1 base at J; junction bases unmatched: 2. Germline V gene data show CDR1 as SEHNR and CDR2 as FQNEAQ (reference sequence). The CDR3 covers 12 residues. The CDR3 bases are TGTGCCAGTGAGCGGGGGTCCTACGAGCAGTACTTC. It is translated as CASERGSYEQYF.

The chain has TRBV3-1 (or the pseudogene TRBV3-2) and TRBJ1-1; TRBD1 is a possible D gene (6 bases). Per the germline V gene, CDR1 is LGHDT and CDR2 is YNNKEL (reference sequence). V gave up 4 bases and J gave up 3 bases, with 15 bases separating them. CDR3 size: 15 residues. The CDR3 DNA reads TGTGCCAGCAGCCCGACACAGGGCATCCACACTGAAGCTTTCTTT. Protein product: CASSPTQGIHTEAFF.

On this clone: The conserved phenylalanine or tryptophan is not found at the CDR3 terminus, so this likely reflects a read error. The DNA is left out, because the CDR3 cannot be placed on it with certainty; the CDR3 is given as TCRdb lists it. CDR3 in amino acids: CASTRDRG. The chain recombines TRBV27 with TRBJ1-2. The V gene's germline CDR1 is MNHEY and CDR2 SMNVEV (reference sequence). Termini included, the CDR3 measures 8 amino acids.

This clone was seen only a few times. The chain joins TRBV14 to TRBJ2-5, with 16 bases fitting TRBD2. The germline CDR1 and CDR2 sequences are SGHDN and FVKESK. Losses at the gene ends were 3 bases for V and 2 bases for J; bases not matched to a gene: 15. This CDR3 spans 21 amino acids. The CDR3 here is CASSQKIPGLAGGPWQETQYF. The CDR3 nucleotides read TGTGCCAGCAGCCAGAAAATACCGGGACTAGCGGGGGGGCCTTGGCAAGAGACCCAGTACTTC.

The V gene is TRBV4-2, the J gene TRBJ2-5, with 9 bases matching TRBD1. Losses at the gene ends were 4 bases for V and 2 bases for J; bases not matched to a gene: 5. The germline CDR1 and CDR2 sequences are LGHNA and YNFKEQ. The CDR3 totals 15 residues. The CDR3 reads CASSRTGQGQETQYF. DNA of the CDR3: TGTGCCAGCAGCCGTACGGGACAGGGTCAAGAGACCCAGTACTTC.

The CDR3 loop reads CASMKWGADRTGELFF. The CDR3 region has the DNA TGTGCCAGTATGAAGTGGGGGGCTGATAGGACCGGGGAGCTGTTTTTT. The chain is built from TRBV19 and TRBJ2-2; perhaps D is TRBD1 or TRBD2 (6 bases each). V lost 7 bases to trimming and J lost 5 bases, with 20 bases between them. This CDR3 is 16 amino acids long. The V gene's germline CDR1 is LNHDA and CDR2 SQIVND (reference sequence).

This chain joins TRBV9 and TRBJ1-2; no definite D call. The CDR3 consists of 19 residues. Germline V CDR1 and CDR2: SGDLS, YYNGEE. V was cut by 2 bases and J by 4 bases, with 27 bases left in between. CDR3 residues: CASSVRVDGPPLSIYGYTF. The DNA for the CDR3 is TGTGCCAGCAGCGTCCGGGTCGACGGACCACCGTTGTCTATCTATGGCTACACCTTC.

V is TRBV5-6 and J is TRBJ1-6; 8 bases fit TRBD1. The V segment lost 4 bases and the J segment 13 bases; nucleotides outside the gene matches: 16. The CDR3 spans 16 residues. The V gene's germline CDR1 is SGHDT and CDR2 YYEEEE. The CDR3 is CASSPAVAGGRLPLHF. CDR3 bases: TGTGCCAGCAGCCCGGCGGTGGCAGGGGGCCGGTTGCCCCTCCACTTT.

The genes are TRBV28 and TRBJ2-1; D unresolved. The CDR3 runs to 16 residues. Germline lookup yields CDR1 MDHEN and CDR2 SYDVKM. V was cut by 1 base and J by 4 bases, with 14 bases left in between. The CDR3 loop is CASSLLRAERYNEQFF. As DNA, the CDR3 is TGTGCCAGCAGTTTATTAAGGGCGGAGAGATACAATGAGCAGTTCTTC.